These T cell receptor beta chains were read from a single sample in a study of T cell responses to AZD1222 COVID-19 vaccine. Assay used: immunoSEQ multiplex PCR; TCRdb lists only in-frame clones, some missing. The sample has under 85,000 clones, about 90% seen once. The sequenced sample was peripheral blood, obtained on day 0 of AZD1222 vaccination. The source of these receptors is an adult in good health. CDR3s include the opening cysteine and the closing phenylalanine or tryptophan. A D gene is named only where the DNA matches it firmly. Some rows mark clone size as missing; the rest say once, few, many or name a class of expanded clone.

V,size,length,D,J,DNA,CDR3
TRBV7-9,NA,15,NA,TRBJ1-2,TGTGCCAGCAGCTTAATAATAGGGGGGAATCATGGCTACACCTTC,CASSLIIGGNHGYTF
TRBV5-4,NA,15,NA,TRBJ1-2,TGTGCCAGCAGCTCGCCGGGAGGGGTACTTTATGGCTACACCTTC,CASSSPGGVLYGYTF
TRBV7-3,once,16,NA,TRBJ2-5,TGTGCCAGCAGCTTAGGGCTGCGGGGAGAGGGGGAGACCCAGTACTTC,CASSLGLRGEGETQYF
TRBV9,few,18,NA,TRBJ1-3,TGTGCCAGCAGCGTAGAAACTCCGGGTGAGATCTCTGGAAACACCATATATTTT,CASSVETPGEISGNTIYF
TRBV28,NA,12,NA,TRBJ1-5,TGTGCCAGCAGCACCAGCAATCAGCCCCAGCATTTT,CASSTSNQPQHF
TRBV11-2,NA,12,NA,TRBJ2-5,TGTGCCAGCAGCTCGAGCGGCGAGACCCAGTACTTC,CASSSSGETQYF
TRBV3-1/TRBV3-2,NA,14,NA,TRBJ2-3,TGTGCCAGCAGCCAAGACCCCTTCACAGATACGCAGTATTTT,CASSQDPFTDTQYF
TRBV12-3/TRBV12-4,NA,13,NA,TRBJ1-5,TGTGCCAGCAGTTTAGTCCAGGCGCAGCCCCAGCATTTT,CASSLVQAQPQHF
TRBV5-1,NA,14,NA,TRBJ1-1,TGCGCCAGCAGTCCTGGTTCTATGAACACTGAAGCTTTCTTT,CASSPGSMNTEAFF
TRBV5-6,NA,14,NA,TRBJ1-4,TGTGCCAGCAGCAAAGGACGCTATAATGAAAAACTGTTTTTT,CASSKGRYNEKLFF
TRBV12-3/TRBV12-4,once,13,NA,TRBJ1-2,TGTGCCAGCAGTTTGAGGGGGGGCGGTGGCTACACCTTC,CASSLRGGGGYTF
TRBV11-3,NA,13,NA,TRBJ2-1,TGTGCCAGCAGCCAACAGCGGTTCAATGAGCAGTTCTTC,CASSQQRFNEQFF
TRBV15,NA,15,TRBD1,TRBJ1-4,TGTGCCACCAGCAGCCGGGACAGGGGCTATGAAAAACTGTTTTTT,CATSSRDRGYEKLFF
TRBV9,NA,13,NA,TRBJ1-2,TGTGCCAGCAGCGGGACGGATAACTATGGCTACACCTTC,CASSGTDNYGYTF
TRBV5-8,NA,14,TRBD1,TRBJ2-2,TGTGCCAGCAGCTTTACCAGGGGGCACGGGGAGCTGTTTTTT,CASSFTRGHGELFF
TRBV5-1,NA,12,NA,TRBJ2-2,TGCGCCAGCACACGGTTGGACGGGGAGCTGTTTTTT,CASTRLDGELFF
TRBV4-2,few,16,NA,TRBJ1-3,TGTGCCAGCAGCCCTCCGGACCTCCTAAGGGGAAACACCATATATTTT,CASSPPDLLRGNTIYF
TRBV19,few,13,NA,TRBJ1-5,TGTGCCAGTAGTTTTGACAGGAATCAGCCCCAGCATTTT,CASSFDRNQPQHF
TRBV5-5,NA,14,NA,TRBJ1-1,TGTGCCAGCAGCTGGGTAGGGGGGAACACTGAAGCTTTCTTT,CASSWVGGNTEAFF
TRBV18,NA,13,TRBD1,TRBJ1-1,TGTGCCAGCTCAGATTACCGGGACAGAGAAGCTTTCTTT,CASSDYRDREAFF
TRBV14,NA,15,TRBD2,TRBJ2-3,TGTGCCAGCAGCCAAAGACTAGCGGGAGCAGATACGCAGTATTTT,CASSQRLAGADTQYF
TRBV19,NA,12,TRBD2,TRBJ2-5,TGTGCCAGTAGACTAGCGGGAGAGACCCAGTACTTC,CASRLAGETQYF
TRBV29-1,once,13,NA,TRBJ1-4,TGCAGCGCTGGGGCCGGCACTAATGAAAAACTGTTTTTT,CSAGAGTNEKLFF
TRBV27,once,17,TRBD1,TRBJ2-7,TGTGCCAGCAGTTTAATGGTACCCGGGACAGGGCAGTACGAGCAGTACTTC,CASSLMVPGTGQYEQYF
TRBV19,once,15,NA,TRBJ1-6,TGTGCCAGTAGTATAGCGGGAGGATATAATTCACCCCTCCACTTT,CASSIAGGYNSPLHF
TRBV12-5,NA,14,TRBD1,TRBJ1-1,TGTGCTAGCCGAGGGGGCGCGATGAACACTGAAGCTTTCTTT,CASRGGAMNTEAFF
TRBV29-1,NA,8,NA,TRBJ2-1,TGCAGCGTTGTAGGGCAGTTCTTC,CSVVGQFF
TRBV4-1,NA,16,TRBD2,TRBJ2-5,TGCGCCAGCAGCGGAAGGACTAGCAGAAACCAAGAGACCCAGTACTTC,CASSGRTSRNQETQYF
TRBV7-2,NA,14,TRBD1,TRBJ1-1,TGTGCCAGCAGGCCGGGACAGTCGAACACTGAAGCTTTCTTT,CASRPGQSNTEAFF
TRBV19,NA,14,TRBD1,TRBJ1-2,TGTGCCAGTTTTCGGACAGGAGCTAACTATGGCTACACCTTC,CASFRTGANYGYTF
TRBV2,NA,13,NA,TRBJ2-5,TGTGCCACCAACCCTATGCCCTCCGAGACCCAGTACTTC,CATNPMPSETQYF
TRBV10-1,NA,12,TRBD1,TRBJ2-3,TGCGCCAGCAGTACGGGACAGGGAACGCAGTATTTT,CASSTGQGTQYF
TRBV2,once,14,NA,TRBJ2-3,TGTGCCAGCAGTGGGGTAGCGAGCACAGATACGCAGTATTTT,CASSGVASTDTQYF
TRBV28,NA,14,TRBD1,TRBJ1-2,TGTGCCAGCAGTTCCGTGGGACAGTTCTATGGCTACACCTTC,CASSSVGQFYGYTF
TRBV6-5,NA,15,NA,TRBJ2-2,TGTGCCAGCACCCCGTCCCCCGGCGGGACCGGGGAGCTGTTTTTT,CASTPSPGGTGELFF
TRBV5-1,NA,16,TRBD2,TRBJ2-1,TGCGCCAGCAGCTTGGCCCAACTAGCGGGAGTAGGGGAGCAGTTCTTC,CASSLAQLAGVGEQFF
TRBV7-8,few,15,NA,TRBJ1-2,TGTGCCAGCAGCTTAGCCCTGGAGGGGTCTGAGGGCTACACCTTC,CASSLALEGSEGYTF
TRBV12-5,NA,18,TRBD2,TRBJ2-1,TGTGCTAGTGGCTTGGCGGGTACTAGCGATAGCTCCTACAATGAGCAGTTCTTC,CASGLAGTSDSSYNEQFF
TRBV5-1,NA,18,TRBD1,TRBJ2-2,TGCGCCAGCAGCTTGGGATGGGACAGGGGGCTCGGCACCGGGGAGCTGTTTTTT,CASSLGWDRGLGTGELFF
TRBV19,NA,15,NA,TRBJ2-2,TGTGCCAGTAGTATGCGAGGGGTTATCGCCGGGGAGCTGTTTTTT,CASSMRGVIAGELFF
TRBV6-5,once,15,TRBD1,TRBJ1-6,TGTGCCAGCAGCCGAGAGACAGGGTTTAATTCACCCCTCCACTTT,CASSRETGFNSPLHF
TRBV2,NA,12,NA,TRBJ1-3,TGTGCCAGCAGTGTACTCGGGGACCCCATATATTTT,CASSVLGDPIYF
TRBV18,NA,16,TRBD1,TRBJ1-6,TGTGCCAGCTCACCGAGACCGGGACAGGGAATTTCACCCCTCCACTTT,CASSPRPGQGISPLHF
TRBV7-3,NA,15,NA,TRBJ1-1,TGTGCCAGCAGCTCGAATGGGGCCGCGGAGACTGAAGCTTTCTTT,CASSSNGAAETEAFF
TRBV6-1,NA,15,TRBD2,TRBJ2-7,TGTGCCAGCAGTGAAGTTTCTAGCGGGAGGTACGAGCAGTACTTC,CASSEVSSGRYEQYF
TRBV5-1,NA,19,TRBD2,TRBJ2-3,TGCGCCAGCAGCTTGGCCCCGTGGGGGCTAGCGGGAGTAGCAGATACGCAGTATTTT,CASSLAPWGLAGVADTQYF